The 3 T cell receptor beta chains presented below share a single source sample, sequenced in a study of T cell responses to AZD1222 COVID-19 vaccine. Repertoires were generated with immunoSEQ multiplex PCR, while TCRdb's copy carries only in-frame clones and drops some. The sample includes about 130,000 clones, roughly 85% of them seen just once. The material was peripheral blood, obtained on day 0 of AZD1222 vaccination. Source of these receptors: an adult in good health.

The V gene is TRBV14, the J gene TRBJ1-1; maybe TRBD1 (5 bases). V dropped 1 base and J dropped 1 base, with 10 bases sitting between them. CDR3 length: 15 residues. Germline CDR1 is SGHDN and CDR2 is FVKESK. DNA for the CDR3: TGTGCCAGCAGCCAAGCCGGGACGGGGAACACTGAAGCTTTCTTT. This codes for CASSQAGTGNTEAFF.

The V call is TRBV10-1, the J call TRBJ2-7, with TRBD1 matching 10 bases. Germline V gene data show CDR1 as WNHNN and CDR2 as SYGVQD (reference sequence). Germline trimming cut 3 bases from V and 5 bases from J; bases unmatched to any gene: 4. The CDR3 is 14 residues long. The CDR3 loop reads CASSEWDRGNEQYF. CDR3 DNA: TGCGCCAGCAGTGAATGGGACAGGGGAAACGAGCAGTACTTC.

The chain links TRBV11-3 to TRBJ2-1, with 9 positions matching TRBD2. V gave up 4 bases and J gave up 6 bases; unmatched junction bases: 13. Germline V gene lookup returns CDR1 SGHNT and CDR2 YENEEA. The CDR3 loop spans 17 amino acids. CDR3 nucleotides: TGTGCCAGCAGCTCTGACCGGCGGGAGGGCCCTCGCAATGAGCAGTTCTTC. As protein: CASSSDRREGPRNEQFF. The variable domain in full, completed from reference TRBV11-3 and TRBJ2-1, reads EAGVVQSPRYKIIEKKQPVAFWCNPISGHNTLYWYLQNLGQGPELLIRYENEEAVDDSQLPKDRFSAERLKGVDSTLKIQPAELGDSAVYLCASSSDRREGPRNEQFFGPGTRLTVL.